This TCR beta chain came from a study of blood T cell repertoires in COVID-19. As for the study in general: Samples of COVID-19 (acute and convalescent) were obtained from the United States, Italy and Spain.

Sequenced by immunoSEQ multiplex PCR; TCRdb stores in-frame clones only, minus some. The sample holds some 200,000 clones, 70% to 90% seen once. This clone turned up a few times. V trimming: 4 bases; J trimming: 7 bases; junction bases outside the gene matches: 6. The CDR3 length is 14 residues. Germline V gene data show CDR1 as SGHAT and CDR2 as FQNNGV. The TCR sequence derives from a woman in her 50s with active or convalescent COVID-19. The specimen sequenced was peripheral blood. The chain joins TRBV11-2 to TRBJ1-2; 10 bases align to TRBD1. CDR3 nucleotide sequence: TGTGCCAGCAGCTCGGACAGGGGGTTGGCTGGCTACACCTTC. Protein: CASSSDRGLAGYTF.